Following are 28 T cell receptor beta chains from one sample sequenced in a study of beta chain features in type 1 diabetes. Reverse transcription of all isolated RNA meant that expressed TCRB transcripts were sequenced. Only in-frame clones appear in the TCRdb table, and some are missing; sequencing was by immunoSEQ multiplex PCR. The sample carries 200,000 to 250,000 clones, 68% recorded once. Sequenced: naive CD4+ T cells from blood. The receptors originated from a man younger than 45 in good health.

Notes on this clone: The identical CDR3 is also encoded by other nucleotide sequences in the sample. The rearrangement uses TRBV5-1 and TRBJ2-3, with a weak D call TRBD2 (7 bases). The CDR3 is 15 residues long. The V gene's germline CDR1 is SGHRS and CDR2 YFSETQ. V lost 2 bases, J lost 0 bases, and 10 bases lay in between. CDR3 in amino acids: CASSFGGLSTDTQYF. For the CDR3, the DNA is TGCGCCAGCAGCTTCGGGGGGCTGAGCACAGATACGCAGTATTTT. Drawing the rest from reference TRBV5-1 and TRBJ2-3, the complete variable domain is KAGVTQTPRYLIKTRGQQVTLSCSPISGHRSVSWYQQTPGQGLQFLFEYFSETQRNKGNFPGRFSGRQFSNSRSEMNVSTLELGDSALYLCASSFGGLSTDTQYFGPGTRLTVL.

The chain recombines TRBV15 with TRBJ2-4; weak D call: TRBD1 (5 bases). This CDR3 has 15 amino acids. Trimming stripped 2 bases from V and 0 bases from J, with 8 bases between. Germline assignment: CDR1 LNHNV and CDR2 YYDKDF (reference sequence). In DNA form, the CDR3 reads TGTGCCACCAGCAGACACGACAGAGCCAAAAACATTCAGTACTTC. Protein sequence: CATSRHDRAKNIQYF.

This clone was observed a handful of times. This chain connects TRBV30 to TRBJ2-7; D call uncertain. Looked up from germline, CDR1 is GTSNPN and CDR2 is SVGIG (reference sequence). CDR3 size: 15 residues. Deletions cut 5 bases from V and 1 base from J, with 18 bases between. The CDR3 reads CAWSYAPVLSYEQYF. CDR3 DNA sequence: TGTGCCTGGTCTTACGCTCCAGTCCTATCCTACGAGCAGTACTTC.

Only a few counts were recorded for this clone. The CDR3 bases are TGTGCCAGCTCACCAGGAGTCAGGAACTCTGGGGCCAACGTCCTGACTTTC. Translating gives CASSPGVRNSGANVLTF. The chain uses TRBV18 and TRBJ2-6; D is ambiguous. Germline CDR1 is KGHSH and CDR2 is LQKENI. This CDR3 region has 17 residues. V was cut by 2 bases and J by 0 bases, with 11 bases left in between.

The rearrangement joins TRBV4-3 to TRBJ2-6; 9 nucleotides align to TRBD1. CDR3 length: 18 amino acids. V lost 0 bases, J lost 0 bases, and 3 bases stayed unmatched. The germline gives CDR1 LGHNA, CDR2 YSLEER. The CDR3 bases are TGCGCCAGCAGCCAAGAAGGGACAGGGTTCTCTGGGGCCAACGTCCTGACTTTC. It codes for CASSQEGTGFSGANVLTF.

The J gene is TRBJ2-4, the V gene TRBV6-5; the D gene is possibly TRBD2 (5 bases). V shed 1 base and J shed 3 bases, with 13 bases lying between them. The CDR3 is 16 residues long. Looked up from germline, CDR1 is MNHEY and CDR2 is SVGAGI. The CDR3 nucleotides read TGTGCCAGCAGTTACTACGGTACGGGGTACAAAAACATTCAGTACTTC. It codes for CASSYYGTGYKNIQYF.

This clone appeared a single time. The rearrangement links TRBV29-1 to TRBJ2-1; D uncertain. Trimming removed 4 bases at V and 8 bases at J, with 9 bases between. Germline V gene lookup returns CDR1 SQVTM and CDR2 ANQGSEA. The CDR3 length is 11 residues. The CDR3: CSVVGLDEQFF. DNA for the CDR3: TGCAGCGTTGTGGGGTTGGATGAGCAGTTCTTC.

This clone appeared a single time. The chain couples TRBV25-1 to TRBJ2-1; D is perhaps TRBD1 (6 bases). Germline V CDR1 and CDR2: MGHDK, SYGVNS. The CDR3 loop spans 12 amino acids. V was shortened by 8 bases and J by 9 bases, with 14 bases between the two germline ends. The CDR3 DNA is TGTGCCAGCCCCCCCGGGACAAGTGAGCAGTTCTTC. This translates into CASPPGTSEQFF.

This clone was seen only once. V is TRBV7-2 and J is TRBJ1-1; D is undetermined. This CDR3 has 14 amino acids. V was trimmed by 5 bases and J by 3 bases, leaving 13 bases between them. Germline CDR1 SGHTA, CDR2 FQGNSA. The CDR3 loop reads CASSGNSGHTEAFF. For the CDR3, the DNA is TGTGCCAGCAGCGGTAACAGTGGGCACACTGAAGCTTTCTTT.

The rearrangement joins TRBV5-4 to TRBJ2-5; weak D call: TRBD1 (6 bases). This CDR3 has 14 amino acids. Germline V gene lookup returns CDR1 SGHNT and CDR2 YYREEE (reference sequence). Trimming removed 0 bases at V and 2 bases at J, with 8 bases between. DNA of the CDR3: TGTGCCAGCAGCTTGGCTGGACAGCAAGAGACCCAGTACTTC. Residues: CASSLAGQQETQYF.

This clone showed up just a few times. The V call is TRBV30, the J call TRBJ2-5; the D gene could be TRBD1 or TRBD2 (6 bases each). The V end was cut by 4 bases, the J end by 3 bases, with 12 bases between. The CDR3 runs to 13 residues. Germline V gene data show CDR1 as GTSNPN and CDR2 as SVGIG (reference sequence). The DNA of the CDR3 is TGTGCCTGGACCAGGGGACTGAAAGAGACCCAGTACTTC. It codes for CAWTRGLKETQYF.

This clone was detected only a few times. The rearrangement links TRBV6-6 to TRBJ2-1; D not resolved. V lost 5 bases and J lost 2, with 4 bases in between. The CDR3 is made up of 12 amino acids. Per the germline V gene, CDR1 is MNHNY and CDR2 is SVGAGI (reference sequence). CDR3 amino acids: CASSVAYNEQFF. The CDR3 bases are TGTGCCAGCAGTGTGGCCTACAATGAGCAGTTCTTC.

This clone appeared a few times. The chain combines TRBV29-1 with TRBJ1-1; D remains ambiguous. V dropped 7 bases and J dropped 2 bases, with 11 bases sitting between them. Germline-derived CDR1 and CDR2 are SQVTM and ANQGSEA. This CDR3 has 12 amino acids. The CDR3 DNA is TGCAGCGCCGGACGTCGAAACACTGAAGCTTTCTTT. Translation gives CSAGRRNTEAFF.

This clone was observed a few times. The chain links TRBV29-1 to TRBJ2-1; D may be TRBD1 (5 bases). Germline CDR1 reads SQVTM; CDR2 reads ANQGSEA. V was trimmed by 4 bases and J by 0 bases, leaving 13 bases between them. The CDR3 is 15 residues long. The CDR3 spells CSVVAVGDSYNEQFF. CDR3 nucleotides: TGCAGCGTTGTCGCTGTAGGGGACTCCTACAATGAGCAGTTCTTC.

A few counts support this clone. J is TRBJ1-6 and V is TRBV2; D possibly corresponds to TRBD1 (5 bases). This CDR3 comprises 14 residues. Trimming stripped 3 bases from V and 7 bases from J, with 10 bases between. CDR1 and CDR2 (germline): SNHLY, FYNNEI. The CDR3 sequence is CASSEKGVNSPLHF. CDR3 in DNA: TGTGCCAGCAGTGAGAAAGGGGTAAATTCACCCCTCCACTTT.

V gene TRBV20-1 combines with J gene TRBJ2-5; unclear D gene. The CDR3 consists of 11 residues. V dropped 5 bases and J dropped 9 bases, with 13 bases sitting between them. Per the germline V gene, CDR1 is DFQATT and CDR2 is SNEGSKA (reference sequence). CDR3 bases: TGCAGTGCTCCACTGGGTGAGGCCCAGTACTTC. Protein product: CSAPLGEAQYF.

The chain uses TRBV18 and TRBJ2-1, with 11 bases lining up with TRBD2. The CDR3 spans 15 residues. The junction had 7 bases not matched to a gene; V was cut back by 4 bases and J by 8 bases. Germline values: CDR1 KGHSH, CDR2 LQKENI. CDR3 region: CASSQASGRIYEQFF. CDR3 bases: TGTGCCAGCTCACAAGCTAGCGGGAGGATCTATGAGCAGTTCTTC.

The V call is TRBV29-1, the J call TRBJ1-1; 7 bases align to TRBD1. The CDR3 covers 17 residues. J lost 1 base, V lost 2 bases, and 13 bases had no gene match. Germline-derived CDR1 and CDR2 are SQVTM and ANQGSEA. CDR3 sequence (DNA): TGCAGCGTTGAAAGACGACAGGGATTTTCAACGAACACTGAAGCTTTCTTT. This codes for CSVERRQGFSTNTEAFF.

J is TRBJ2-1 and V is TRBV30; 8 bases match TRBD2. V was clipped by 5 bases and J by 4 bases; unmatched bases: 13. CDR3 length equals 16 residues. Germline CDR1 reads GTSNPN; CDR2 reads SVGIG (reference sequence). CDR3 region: CAWALGLAGKYNEQFF. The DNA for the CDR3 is TGTGCCTGGGCCTTGGGGTTAGCGGGGAAGTACAATGAGCAGTTCTTC. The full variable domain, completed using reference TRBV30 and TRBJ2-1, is SQTIHQWPATLVQPVGSPLSLECTVEGTSNPNLYWYRQAAGRGLQLLFYSVGIGQISSEVPQNLSASRPQDRQFILSSKKLLLSDSGFYLCAWALGLAGKYNEQFFGPGTRLTVL.

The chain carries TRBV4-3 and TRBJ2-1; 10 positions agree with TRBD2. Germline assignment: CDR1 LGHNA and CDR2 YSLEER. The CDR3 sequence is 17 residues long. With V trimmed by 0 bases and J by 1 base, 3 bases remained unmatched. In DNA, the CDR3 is TGCGCCAGCAGCCAAGATAGGACTAGCGGATCCTACAATGAGCAGTTCTTC. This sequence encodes CASSQDRTSGSYNEQFF.

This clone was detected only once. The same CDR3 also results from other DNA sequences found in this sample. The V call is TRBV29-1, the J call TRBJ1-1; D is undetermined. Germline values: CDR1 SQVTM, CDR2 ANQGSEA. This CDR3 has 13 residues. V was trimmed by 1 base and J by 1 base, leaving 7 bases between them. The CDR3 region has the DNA TGCAGCGTTGAAGGACGAGGGAACACTGAAGCTTTCTTT. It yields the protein CSVEGRGNTEAFF.

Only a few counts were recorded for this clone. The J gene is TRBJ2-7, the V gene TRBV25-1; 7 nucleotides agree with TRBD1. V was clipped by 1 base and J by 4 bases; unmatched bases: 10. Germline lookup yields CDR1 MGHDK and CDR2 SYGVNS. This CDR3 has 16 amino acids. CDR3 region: CASSELVGTALYEQYF. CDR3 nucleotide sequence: TGTGCCAGCAGTGAATTGGTTGGGACAGCCTTATACGAGCAGTACTTC.

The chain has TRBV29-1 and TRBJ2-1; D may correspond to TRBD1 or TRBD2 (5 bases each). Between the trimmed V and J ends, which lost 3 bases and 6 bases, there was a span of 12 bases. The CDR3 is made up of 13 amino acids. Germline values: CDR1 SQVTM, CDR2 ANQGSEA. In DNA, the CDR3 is TGCAGCGTTGACCCCGGGGCTACCAATGAGCAGTTCTTC. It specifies CSVDPGATNEQFF.

The CDR3 DNA reads TGTGCCAGCAGCCCTGACGTTTACGGGGAGCTGTTTTTT. This sequence encodes CASSPDVYGELFF. This chain links TRBV11-2 with TRBJ2-2; D gene ambiguous. This CDR3 has 13 residues. V was shortened by 5 bases and J by 7 bases, with 11 bases between the two germline ends. Germline V gene data show CDR1 as SGHAT and CDR2 as FQNNGV.

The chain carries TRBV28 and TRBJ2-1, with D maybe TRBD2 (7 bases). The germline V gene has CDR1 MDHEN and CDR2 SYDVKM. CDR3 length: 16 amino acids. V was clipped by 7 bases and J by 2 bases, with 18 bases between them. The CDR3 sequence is CASTPGGAEPYNEQFF. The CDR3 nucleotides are TGTGCCAGCACCCCTGGGGGGGCAGAGCCCTACAATGAGCAGTTCTTC.

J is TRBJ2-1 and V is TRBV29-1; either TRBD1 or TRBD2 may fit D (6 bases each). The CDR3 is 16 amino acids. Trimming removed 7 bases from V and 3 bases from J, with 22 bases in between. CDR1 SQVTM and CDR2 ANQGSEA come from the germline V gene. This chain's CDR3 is CSAETPGGGGYNEQFF. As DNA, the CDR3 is TGCAGCGCCGAAACCCCCGGGGGCGGAGGCTACAATGAGCAGTTCTTC.

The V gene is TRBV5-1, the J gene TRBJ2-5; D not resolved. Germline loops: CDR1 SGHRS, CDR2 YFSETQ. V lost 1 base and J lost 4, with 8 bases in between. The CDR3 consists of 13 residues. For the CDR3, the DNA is TGCGCCAGCAGCTTGCGCGCAGGAGAGACCCAGTACTTC. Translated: CASSLRAGETQYF.

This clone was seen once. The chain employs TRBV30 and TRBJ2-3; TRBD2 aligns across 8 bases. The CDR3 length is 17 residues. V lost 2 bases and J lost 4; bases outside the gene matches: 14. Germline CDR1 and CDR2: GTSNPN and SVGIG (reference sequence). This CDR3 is CAWSSPFEREWADTQYF. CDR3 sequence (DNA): TGTGCCTGGAGTTCTCCTTTCGAGCGGGAGTGGGCAGATACGCAGTATTTT.